This T cell receptor (beta chain) comes out of a study of post-analysis software for immune sequencing data. Background on the study: Relapsing-remitting, secondary progressive and progressive-relapsing forms of multiple sclerosis all featured among disease courses.

Germline V gene sequence: CDR1 MNHEY, CDR2 SMNVEV (reference sequence). Trimming left V 3 bases short and J 5 bases short, with 16 bases between. The CDR3 sequence is 15 residues long. Findings and limits, study-wide: Controls significantly exceeded multiple sclerosis patients in normalized Chao1 diversity. Under the F measure, samples that were prepared in one batch clustered strongly together. Roughly 5 TRBV segments, including TRBV5-6, TRBV5-1 and TRBV20-1, were more frequent in patients than controls.

The authors incorporated unique molecular identifiers into the TCR beta cDNA libraries. Once roughly 0.9 to 11 million T cells were used, hundreds of thousands of cDNA molecules resulted. In TCRdb, the PCR reads were re-called with MiXCR into one record per CDR3 protein. The sample lists over 150,000 distinct CDR3 sequences; approximately 30% were seen once. The sample holds a few counts of this clonotype. Its antigen is unknown. Sequencing was performed on blood. The receptor comes from a girl between 10 and 17 years old with multiple sclerosis. The V call is TRBV27, the J call TRBJ1-1, with D perhaps TRBD1 (5 bases). CDR3 loop: CASSFRLGVKTEAFF. DNA of the CDR3: TGTGCCAGCAGTTTTCGCCTAGGGGTAAAAACTGAAGCTTTCTTT.